This T cell receptor (beta chain) originates from a study of blood T cell repertoires in COVID-19. This CDR3 contains 16 residues. How the authors handled the data: Counts of nucleated cells, estimated from reference gene primer amplification, were obtained. Here immunoSEQ multiplex PCR was the method, and the copy in TCRdb shows in-frame clones only, minus some. The DNA gave D and trimming, while V, J and clone size come from that table. The table has around 260,000 clones, around 88% seen once; the top ten hold around 1.8%. This clone was detected only once. The rearrangement uses TRBV1 and TRBJ2-7; the DNA was not compared with TRBD2, the D call given in the table. TRBV1 is described as a pseudogene. This TCR was recovered from a man aged 25 to 45 with active or convalescent COVID-19. Sequenced material: peripheral blood. CDR3 nucleotide sequence: TGCACCAGCAGCCAACGCCGGGGGGAGAGATGTCTCGAGCAGTACTTC. This codes for CTSSQRRGERCLEQYF.